These 27 T cell receptor beta chains came from one sample sequenced in a study of T cell clonality in common variable immunodeficiency. Some clones are missing from TCRdb's copy, which holds only in-frame ones; the method was immunoSEQ multiplex PCR. The sample yields roughly 60,000 clones, without any singletons. Specimen: peripheral blood mononuclear cells. These receptors originate from a person aged 18-70 years in good health.

This clone was counted many times. The missing CDR3 end, 3 residues past where the read stops, is filled in from the germline J gene. This chain links TRBV19 with TRBJ1-1; TRBD1 matches at 7 bases. Germline V gene data show CDR1 as LNHDA and CDR2 as SQIVND (reference sequence). The CDR3 consists of 15 residues. The trim removed 6 bases at V and 4 bases at J, leaving 11 bases unmatched. CDR3 DNA, as far as it was read: TGTGCCAGTAGGGACAGGAATGTTTACAGCACTGAA. It yields the protein CASRDRNVYSTE. The CDR3 as a whole reads CASRDRNVYSTEAFF.

This clone was recorded many times. At one end, the junction sequence differs from germline, possibly due to a read error. From the germline J gene comes the end of the CDR3, since the read stops 3 residues before it. The chain couples TRBV12-3 or TRBV12-4 to TRBJ2-7; 7 bases agree with TRBD2. This CDR3 is built from 15 residues. The CDR3 DNA, read in part, is TGTGCCAGCACTTTAGGGTTCGGGACTACCTACGAG. Amino acid sequence: CASTLGFGTTYE. The whole CDR3 sequence reads CASTLGFGTTYEQYF.

This clone appeared many times. Germline and junction disagree at one end, which may indicate a read error. The read terminates 3 residues before the CDR3 end, so the remaining end is supplied by the germline J gene. The V gene is TRBV7-7, the J gene TRBJ2-2; a weak D match, TRBD1 (5 bases). The CDR3 spans 14 residues. The germline gives CDR1 SSHAT, CDR2 FNYEAQ (reference sequence). CDR3: CASSFRAGTGELFF. CDR3 DNA (partial): TGTGCTAGCAGCTTCAGGGCCGGGACCGGGGAG.

This clone was seen ten or more times. The read gets to within 3 residues of the CDR3 end, and the germline J gene fills in the rest. This chain links TRBV7-6 with TRBJ2-5; no reliable D call. The CDR3 totals 11 residues. Germline V gene sequence: CDR1 SGHVS, CDR2 FNYEAQ. V was trimmed by 4 bases and J by 5 bases, leaving 5 bases between them. The CDR3: CASSSAETQYF. The sequenced part of the CDR3 DNA is TGTGCCAGCAGCTCCGCGGAGACC.

This clone occurred many times. Read data end 3 residues before the CDR3 end; the end is taken from the germline J gene. The chain joins TRBV24-1 to TRBJ2-5, with 8 bases aligning to TRBD2. The germline gives CDR1 KGHDR, CDR2 SFDVKD. This CDR3 contains 15 residues. Germline trimming cut 4 bases from V and 3 bases from J; bases unmatched to any gene: 6. The part of the CDR3 DNA that was read is TGTGCCACCAGTGACCCCAATAGCGGGAAAGAGACC. This translates into CATSDPNSGKET. The complete CDR3 reads CATSDPNSGKETQYF.

In this sample, this clone turned up a few times. Coverage ceases 3 residues before the CDR3 finishes, and the germline J gene fills in the end. The chain uses TRBV5-1 and TRBJ1-2; no definite D call. The germline gives CDR1 SGHRS, CDR2 YFSETQ. This CDR3 region has 14 residues. The CDR3 bases that were read are TGCGCCAGCAGCTTGGCGGCCAGCACAGATACC. It encodes CASSLAASTDT. The full CDR3 protein is CASSLAASTDTYTF.

The table lists this clone with many counts. The CDR3 goes on 3 residues after the read ends, and that part is filled in from the germline J gene. The chain is built from TRBV2 and TRBJ1-2, with a possible D match to TRBD1 (5 bases). The CDR3 length is 12 residues. Germline V gene data show CDR1 as SNHLY and CDR2 as FYNNEI. V lost 6 bases to trimming and J lost 4 bases, with 9 bases between them. The CDR3 sequence is CASRPGAYGYTF. Incomplete CDR3 DNA: TGTGCCAGCAGACCTGGGGCCTATGGC.

At least ten counts were recorded for this clone. The read comes to an end 3 residues before the CDR3 does, leaving the germline J gene to fill in the end. The chain recombines TRBV19 with TRBJ2-7; TRBD1 agrees at 8 bases. V shed 5 bases and J 4 bases; nucleotides not matched to a gene: 10. CDR1 is LNHDA and CDR2 is SQIVND in the germline V gene (reference sequence). The CDR3 is 15 amino acids. The DNA read from the CDR3 is TGTGCCAGTAGTCCTCGACAGGGGACCCGATACGAG. It is translated as CASSPRQGTRYE. The entire CDR3 is CASSPRQGTRYEQYF.

This clone was counted ten times or more. The CDR3 region is CASSRRISTDTQYF. Partial CDR3 DNA: TGTGCCAGCAGCCGCAGAATTAGCACAGATACG. The rearrangement uses TRBV14 and TRBJ2-3; no firm D call. The CDR3 end falls 3 residues outside the read, so it is completed with the germline J gene. The CDR3 runs to 14 residues. Trimming shortened V by 4 bases and J by 0 bases, and 8 bases separated the two germline ends. From germline, CDR1 is SGHDN and CDR2 FVKESK.

Many counts were recorded for this clone. The read falls 3 residues short of the CDR3 end, and the missing part is taken from the germline J gene. The V gene is TRBV6-2 or TRBV6-3, the J gene TRBJ1-1; maybe TRBD1 (6 bases). CDR1 and CDR2 (germline): MNHEY, SVGEGT. Trimming took 6 bases from V and 6 from J, leaving 8 bases between them. This CDR3 contains 11 residues. CDR3 sequence: CASRWGPEAFF. The sequenced part of the CDR3 DNA is TGTGCCAGCAGGTGGGGGCCTGAA.

This clone was detected many times. The read ends 3 residues before the CDR3 terminus; that terminus is restored from the germline J gene. V is TRBV20-1 and J is TRBJ2-7; 12 positions agree with TRBD2. J lost 3 bases, V lost 3 bases, and 6 bases had no gene match. Germline V gene data show CDR1 as DFQATT and CDR2 as SNEGSKA (reference sequence). CDR3 length: 15 residues. The CDR3 bases that were read are TGCAGTGCTAGTGCCCCACTAGCGGGAGGCTACGAG. Encoded protein: CSASAPLAGGYE. The whole CDR3 protein is CSASAPLAGGYEQYF.

This clone was recorded many times. The read gets to within 3 residues of the CDR3 end, and the germline J gene fills in the rest. The V and J genes are TRBV11-2 and TRBJ2-5; 7 bases map to TRBD2. Germline values: CDR1 SGHAT, CDR2 FQNNGV. V shed 8 bases and J 2 bases; nucleotides not matched to a gene: 8. The CDR3 totals 14 residues. The sequenced part of the CDR3 DNA is TGTGCCAGCTCCCGGGGACTATCGCAAGAGACC. Translated: CASSRGLSQET. The whole CDR3 sequence is CASSRGLSQETQYF. Looking up the rest from reference TRBV11-2 and TRBJ2-5 gives the full variable domain: EAGVAQSPRYKIIEKRQSVAFWCNPISGHATLYWYQQILGQGPKLLIQFQNNGVVDDSQLPKDRFSAERLKGVDSTLKIQPAKLEDSAVYLCASSRGLSQETQYFGPGTRLLVL.

This clone has only a few counts. One junction end does not reproduce the germline sequence, and a read error may be involved. The read stops 3 residues short of the end of the CDR3; the missing end is completed from the germline J gene. The chain combines TRBV7-7 with TRBJ2-7; D gene ambiguous. Germline V CDR1 and CDR2: SSHAT, FNYEAQ (reference sequence). The CDR3 loop spans 13 amino acids. CDR3 bases read: TGTGCTAGCAGCTTAGGGCAGGAGTACGAG. It encodes CASSLGQEYE. The whole CDR3 protein is CASSLGQEYEQYF.

This clone has a count of ten or more. The read ends 3 residues early relative to the CDR3; the germline J gene fills the gap. V is TRBV4-1 and J is TRBJ2-3, with TRBD2 matching 9 bases. Germline V gene lookup returns CDR1 MGHRA and CDR2 YSYEKL. This CDR3 spans 16 amino acids. Germline trimming cut 2 bases from V and 5 bases from J; bases unmatched to any gene: 8. Here the CDR3 reads CASSQTPGTSLDTQYF. The DNA read from the CDR3 is TGCGCCAGCAGCCAAACCCCCGGGACTAGCTTAGATACG.

This clone has a count of ten or more. CDR3 sequence reads: CASSPGTGTGNYGYTF. The sequenced CDR3 bases are TGTGCCAGCTCCCCTGGGACAGGGACGGGGAACTATGGC. The genes are TRBV18 and TRBJ1-2, with 9 nucleotides matching TRBD1. The missing CDR3 end, 3 residues past where the read stops, is filled in from the germline J gene. V lost 6 bases to trimming and J lost 2 bases; unmatched junction nucleotides: 10. The CDR3 extends over 16 amino acids. Germline V gene data show CDR1 as KGHSH and CDR2 as LQKENI.

Many counts were recorded for this clone. Read sequence stops 3 residues before the CDR3 end, and the germline J gene provides the missing end. This chain connects TRBV11-3 to TRBJ1-2; perhaps TRBD1 as D (6 bases). CDR1 is SGHNT, CDR2 YENEEA, per germline. This CDR3 has 15 amino acids. Trimming left V 5 bases short and J 7 bases short, with 20 bases between. This CDR3 is CASSARLGAEGGYTF. The CDR3 DNA, read in part, is TGTGCCAGCAGCGCGAGGCTGGGGGCGGAGGGTGGC. Looking up the rest from reference TRBV11-3 and TRBJ1-2 gives the full variable domain: EAGVVQSPRYKIIEKKQPVAFWCNPISGHNTLYWYLQNLGQGPELLIRYENEEAVDDSQLPKDRFSAERLKGVDSTLKIQPAELGDSAVYLCASSARLGAEGGYTFGSGTRLTVV.

Many counts were recorded for this clone. The read is 3 residues too short to cover the CDR3 end, so that end is filled in from the germline J gene. This chain joins TRBV6-1 and TRBJ2-7; D ambiguous. Germline assignment: CDR1 MNHNS and CDR2 SASEGT. This CDR3 region has 13 residues. V was shortened by 2 bases and J by 0 bases, with 5 bases between the two germline ends. This chain's CDR3 is CASSETISYEQYF. Incomplete CDR3 DNA: TGTGCCAGCAGTGAAACTATCTCCTACGAG.

This clone was detected ten times or more. CDR3 DNA (partial): TGTGCCAGTAGTGACAGGGGGCCGGGCGGCAATCAGCCC. Protein sequence: CASSDRGPGGNQP. The whole CDR3 protein reads CASSDRGPGGNQPQHF. The chain links TRBV19 to TRBJ1-5; 10 positions agree with TRBD1. From the germline J gene comes the end of the CDR3, since the read stops 3 residues before it. With 5 bases clipped from V and 2 bases from J, the junction kept 6 bases outside the gene matches. There are 16 residues in the CDR3. The V gene's germline CDR1 is LNHDA and CDR2 SQIVND (reference sequence).

Many counts were recorded for this clone. The CDR3 extends 3 residues past the end of the read, so its final part is completed from the germline J gene. The genes are TRBV5-1 and TRBJ2-5; the D gene is possibly TRBD2 (5 bases). The germline V gene encodes CDR1 SGHRS and CDR2 YFSETQ. V was cut by 2 bases and J by 2 bases, with 13 bases left in between. The CDR3 has 15 amino acids. Incomplete CDR3 DNA: TGCGCCAGCAGCTTTGGCGGAGGCACACAAGAGACC. Translated, it gives CASSFGGGTQET. In full, the CDR3 reads CASSFGGGTQETQYF.

This clone was seen at least ten times. The DNA ends 3 residues before the CDR3 does, and the rest of the CDR3 is filled in from the germline J gene. This chain joins TRBV10-3 and TRBJ2-7; TRBD2 aligns across 9 bases. CDR1 and CDR2 from the germline V gene are ENHRY and SYGVKD. J was trimmed by 2 bases and V by 3 bases; bases with no gene match: 5. CDR3 length: 15 amino acids. The CDR3 sequence is CAISEPSGVTYEQYF. The part of the CDR3 DNA that was read is TGTGCCATCAGTGAACCTAGCGGGGTTACCTACGAG.

This clone was counted ten times or more. The observed sequence ends 3 residues before the CDR3 terminus, with the missing tail filled in from the germline J gene. J is TRBJ1-4 and V is TRBV4-1, with D possibly matching TRBD1 (5 bases). The CDR3 is 16 residues long. Trimming pared 0 bases from V and 3 bases from J, leaving 11 bases between. CDR1 and CDR2 (germline): MGHRA, YSYEKL. This CDR3 is CASSQDGRGSNEKLFF. CDR3 bases read: TGCGCCAGCAGCCAAGATGGGAGGGGCTCTAATGAAAAA.

This clone occurred many times. The read terminates 3 residues ahead of where the CDR3 ends, so the germline J gene completes it. The chain carries TRBV4-1 and TRBJ2-2; D remains ambiguous. V was pared by 1 base and J by 2 bases, with 5 bases between. CDR1 and CDR2 (germline): MGHRA, YSYEKL. This CDR3 is built from 14 residues. CDR3 DNA, as far as it was read: TGCGCCAGCAGCCAAGCCAGAAACACCGGGGAG. Protein sequence: CASSQARNTGE. The CDR3 as a whole reads CASSQARNTGELFF.

This clone was recorded many times. Read data end 3 residues before the CDR3 end; the end is taken from the germline J gene. The chain links TRBV20-1 to TRBJ2-3; D is possibly TRBD1 or TRBD2 (5 bases each). The CDR3 is made up of 15 amino acids. CDR1 DFQATT and CDR2 SNEGSKA come from the germline V gene (reference sequence). V shed 3 bases and J shed 0 bases, with 13 bases lying between them. CDR3 DNA (partial): TGCAGTGCTAGCAACCCCAGGGAGAGCACAGATACG. This codes for CSASNPRESTDT. The complete CDR3 reads CSASNPRESTDTQYF.

This clone appeared many times. From the germline J gene comes the end of the CDR3, since the read stops 3 residues before it. The chain has TRBV5-1 and TRBJ2-2; D is possibly TRBD2 (5 bases). V was pared by 2 bases and J by 3 bases, with 11 bases between. Germline V gives CDR1 SGHRS, CDR2 YFSETQ. The CDR3 loop spans 15 amino acids. The CDR3 DNA, read in part, is TGCGCCAGCAGCTTACTAGGACGGGACACCGGGGAG. This codes for CASSLLGRDTGE. The whole CDR3 sequence is CASSLLGRDTGELFF.

This clone showed up many times. The read falls 3 residues short of the CDR3 end, and the missing part is taken from the germline J gene. The rearrangement joins TRBV6-1 to TRBJ2-4; D perhaps matches TRBD1 (6 bases). Between the trimmed V and J ends, which lost 2 bases and 0 bases, there was a span of 17 bases. Germline-derived CDR1 and CDR2 are MNHNS and SASEGT. CDR3 length: 18 residues. CDR3 DNA, as far as it was read: TGTGCCAGCAGTGAAAGGGGGATGCGCGGACTAGCCAAAAACATT. This sequence encodes CASSERGMRGLAKNI. The whole CDR3 sequence is CASSERGMRGLAKNIQYF.

This clone was observed at least ten times. The part of the CDR3 DNA that was read is TGCGCCAGCAGCCCGGTGGCGGGGTTGAGGACAGATACG. Residues: CASSPVAGLRTDT. The whole CDR3 sequence reads CASSPVAGLRTDTQYF. The chain has TRBV4-1 and TRBJ2-3; weak D call: TRBD2 (6 bases). The sequenced fragment ends 3 residues before the CDR3 boundary, so the rest is inferred from the germline J gene. Trimming shortened V by 4 bases and J by 3 bases, and 17 bases separated the two germline ends. Germline assignment: CDR1 MGHRA and CDR2 YSYEKL. The CDR3 runs 16 residues.

This clone was seen more than once but under ten times. The read halts 3 residues ahead of the CDR3 end, with the missing end drawn from the germline J gene. V is TRBV7-9 and J is TRBJ2-5; 8 bases are a match to TRBD1. This CDR3 spans 13 amino acids. The ends lost 6 bases at V and 5 bases at J; junction bases unmatched: 5. Germline V gene lookup returns CDR1 SEHNR and CDR2 FQNEAQ (reference sequence). CDR3 bases read: TGTGCCAGCAGATCGACAGGGGTGGAGACC. Its protein product is CASRSTGVET. In full, the CDR3 is CASRSTGVETQYF.